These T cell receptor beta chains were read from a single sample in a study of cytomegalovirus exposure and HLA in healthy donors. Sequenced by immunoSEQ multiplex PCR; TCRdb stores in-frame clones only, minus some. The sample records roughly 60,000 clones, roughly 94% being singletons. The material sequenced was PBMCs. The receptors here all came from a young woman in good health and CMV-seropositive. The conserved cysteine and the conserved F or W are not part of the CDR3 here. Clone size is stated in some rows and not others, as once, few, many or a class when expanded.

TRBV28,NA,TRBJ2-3,ASSPLAGTTDTQY
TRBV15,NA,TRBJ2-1,ATSRDWGLAGTSSYNEQF
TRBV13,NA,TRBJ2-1,ASRTGTGVNEQF
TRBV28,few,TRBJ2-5,ASSRWDQGIGAETQY
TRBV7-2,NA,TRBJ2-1,ASSLAAGAVPNEQF
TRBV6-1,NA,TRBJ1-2,ASSEAGSGSYYGYT
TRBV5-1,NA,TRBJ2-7,ASSFSSGPTPYEQY
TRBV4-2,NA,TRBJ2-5,ASSSPGSAGETQY
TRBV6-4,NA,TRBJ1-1,ASSVAPYTEAF
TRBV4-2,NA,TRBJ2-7,ASSWDRAYEQY
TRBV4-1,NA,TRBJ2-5,ASSQGPQETQY
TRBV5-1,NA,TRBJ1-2,ASSLGRGVKGYT
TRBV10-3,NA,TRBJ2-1,AIGDRGLVEQF
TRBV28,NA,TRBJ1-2,ASSLEGGAVPYGYT
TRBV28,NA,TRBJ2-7,ASSLYRGPYEQY